The clone carrying this TCR beta chain has only one observation. This record comes from a study of tumor-infiltrating lymphocytes in oesophageal squamous cell carcinoma. MiXCR, applied by TCRdb to the PCR reads, yields one record per CDR3 protein. The table lists 13,000 to 15,000 distinct CDR3 sequences, roughly 44% of them singletons. The sequencing sample was made of blood. This clonotype was obtained from a male donor with esophageal squamous cell carcinoma.

The CDR3 region has the DNA TGTGCCAGCAGCCCCGCCAATGAGCAGTTCTTC. It yields the protein CASSPANEQFF. The rearrangement links TRBV7-2 to TRBJ2-3; D gene ambiguous. Gene TRBJ2-1 matches the end of the DNA better, so the J call may be wrong. The CDR3 contains 11 residues. Germline CDR1 SGHTA, CDR2 FQGNSA.